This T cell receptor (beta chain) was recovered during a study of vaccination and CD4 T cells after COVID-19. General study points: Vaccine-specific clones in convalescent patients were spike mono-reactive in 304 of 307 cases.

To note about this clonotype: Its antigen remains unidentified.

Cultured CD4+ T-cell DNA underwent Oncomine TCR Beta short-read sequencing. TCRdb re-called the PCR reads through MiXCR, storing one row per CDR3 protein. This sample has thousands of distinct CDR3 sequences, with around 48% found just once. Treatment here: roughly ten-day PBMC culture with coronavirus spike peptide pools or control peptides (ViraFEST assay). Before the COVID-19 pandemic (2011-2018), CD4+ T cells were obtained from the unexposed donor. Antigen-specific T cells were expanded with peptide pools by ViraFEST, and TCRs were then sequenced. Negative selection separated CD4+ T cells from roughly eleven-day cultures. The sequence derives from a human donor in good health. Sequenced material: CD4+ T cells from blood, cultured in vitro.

The CDR3 DNA reads TGTGCCAGCAGTTACAAGACAGGGGGCTACGAGCAGTACTTC. This translates into CASSYKTGGYEQYF. The chain links TRBV6-2 or TRBV6-3 to TRBJ2-7; 9 bases fit TRBD1. The CDR3 length is 14 residues. The V and J ends lost 2 bases and 3 bases, in that order; junction bases with no gene match: 2. Germline loops: CDR1 MNHEY, CDR2 SVGEGT.